The present entry profiles one T cell receptor (beta chain) with its context. The data are from a study of blood T cell repertoires in COVID-19. Study context: There were acute and convalescent COVID-19 samples, and they came from the United States, Italy and Spain. The cDNA or gDNA used as material had been derived from T cells, B-cell-depleted T cells, or PBMCs.

The authors' processing: Scientists estimated how many nucleated cells there were by amplifying reference gene primers. TCRdb's copy holds only in-frame clones and misses some; the assay was immunoSEQ multiplex PCR. V and J calls and clone size follow that table, whereas D and trimming were derived from the DNA. The sample carries 380,000 or so clones, 88% recorded once. This TCR was sampled from a woman aged 35 to 49 with acute COVID-19. Sequences were obtained from PBMCs or T cells enriched from blood (not recorded which).

The CDR3 region has the DNA TGTGCCAGCAGCCCAGGGTGGACTAATGAAAAACTGTTTTTT. This translates into CASSPGWTNEKLFF. The chain employs TRBV11-2 and TRBJ1-4; TRBD1 might be the D (5 bases). Looked up from germline, CDR1 is SGHAT and CDR2 is FQNNGV. V was shortened by 5 bases and J by 2 bases, with 9 bases between the two germline ends. This CDR3 is 14 amino acids long.